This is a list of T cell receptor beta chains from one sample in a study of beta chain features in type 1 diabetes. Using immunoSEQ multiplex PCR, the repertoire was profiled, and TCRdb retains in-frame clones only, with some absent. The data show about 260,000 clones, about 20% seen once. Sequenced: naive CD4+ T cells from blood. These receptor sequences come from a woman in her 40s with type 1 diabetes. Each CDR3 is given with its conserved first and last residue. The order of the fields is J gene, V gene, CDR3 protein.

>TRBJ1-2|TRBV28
CASSPLIRGYTF
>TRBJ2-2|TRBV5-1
CASSYGQLNTGELFF
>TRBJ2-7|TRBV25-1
CASTPLGGRGLRQYF
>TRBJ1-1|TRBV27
CASRLERKTEAFF
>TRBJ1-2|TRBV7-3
CASSLRGGPNYGYTF
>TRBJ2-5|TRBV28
CAGADQETQYF
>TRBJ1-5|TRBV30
CAWSVSGNQPQHF
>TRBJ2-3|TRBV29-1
CSVGTSATDTQYF
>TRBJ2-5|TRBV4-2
CASSTRDRGLKETQYF
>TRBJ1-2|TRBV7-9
CASSLRLLARDEFYGYTF
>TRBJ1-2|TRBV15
CATSAQGTEGYTF
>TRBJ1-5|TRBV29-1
CSARAGGNQPQHF
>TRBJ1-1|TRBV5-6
CASSFEDRPSKEAFF
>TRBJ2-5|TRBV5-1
CASSLPSDQETQYF
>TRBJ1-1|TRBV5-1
CASSLGQGVNTEAFF
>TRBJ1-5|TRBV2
CASSVQGRNQPQHF
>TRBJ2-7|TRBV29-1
CSVEDRGGLAGDGEQYF
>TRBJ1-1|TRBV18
CASSPGIAGEAFF
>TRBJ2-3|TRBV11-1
CASSFLAASTDTQYF
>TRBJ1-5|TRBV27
CASSLDRDQPQHF
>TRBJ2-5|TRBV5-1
CASSGRGGETQYF
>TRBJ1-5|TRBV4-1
CASSQGGSQPQHF
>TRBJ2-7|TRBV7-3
CASSLDGGSYEQYF
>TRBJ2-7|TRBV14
CASSPQGYEQYF
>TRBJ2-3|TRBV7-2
CASSPTGGGDTQYF
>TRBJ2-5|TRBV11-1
CASSAGVQETQYF
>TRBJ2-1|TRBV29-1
CSVEAPLAGVYNEQFF
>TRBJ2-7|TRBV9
CASSLPLEGAVWYEQYF
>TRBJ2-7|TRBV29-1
CSVARDYEQYF
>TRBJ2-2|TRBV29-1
CSVGQFNTGELFF
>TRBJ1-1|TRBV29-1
CSAGQGDTEAFF
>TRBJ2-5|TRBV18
CASSPPSQETQYF
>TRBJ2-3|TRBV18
CASGGTDLSADTQYF
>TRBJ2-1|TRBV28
CVAQGGNEQFF
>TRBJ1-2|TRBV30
CAWSLISEDGYTF
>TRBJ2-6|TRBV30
CASSPTGLSGANVLTF
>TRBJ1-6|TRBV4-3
CASSPLGTPESPLHF
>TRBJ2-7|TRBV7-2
CASSLVLGTSGFSYEQYF
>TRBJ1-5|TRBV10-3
CANQGEGQPQHF
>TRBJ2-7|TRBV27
CASSSRQIYEQYF
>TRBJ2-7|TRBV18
CASSPRASGSHEQYF